This TCR beta chain is from a study of control samples from healthy donors and cancer patients. Sequencing used immunoSEQ multiplex PCR; TCRdb keeps in-frame clones, though not all of them. The sample yields about 120,000 clones, roughly 86% seen once. The CDR3 runs 14 residues. Trimming pared 6 bases from V and 3 bases from J, leaving 11 bases between. Germline-derived CDR1 and CDR2 are LNHDA and SQIVND (reference sequence). Sequenced input: blood. The chain uses TRBV19 and TRBJ2-2; D unresolved. The receptor comes from a man between 60 and 75 years old in good health. CDR3 amino acids: CASRGGFDTGELFF. CDR3 DNA sequence: TGTGCCAGTAGGGGTGGGTTCGACACCGGGGAGCTGTTTTTT. Variable domain in full (rest from reference TRBV19 and TRBJ2-2): DGGITQSPKYLFRKEGQNVTLSCEQNLNHDAMYWYRQDPGQGLRLIYYSQIVNDFQKGDIAEGYSVSREKKESFPLTVTSAQKNPTAFYLCASRGGFDTGELFFGEGSRLTVL.